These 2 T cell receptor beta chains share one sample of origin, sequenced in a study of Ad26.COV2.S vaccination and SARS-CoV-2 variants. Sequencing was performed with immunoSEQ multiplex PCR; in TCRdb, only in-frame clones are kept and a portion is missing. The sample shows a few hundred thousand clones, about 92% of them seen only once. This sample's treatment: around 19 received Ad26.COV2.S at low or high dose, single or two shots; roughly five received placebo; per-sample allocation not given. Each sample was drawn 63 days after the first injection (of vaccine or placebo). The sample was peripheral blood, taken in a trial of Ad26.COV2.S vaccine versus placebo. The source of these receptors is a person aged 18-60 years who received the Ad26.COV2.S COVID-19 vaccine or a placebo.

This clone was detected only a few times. The DNA of the CDR3 is TGTGCCAGCCGGGATTCACTGGGATTTAATTCACCCCTCCACTTT. Translating it yields CASRDSLGFNSPLHF. This chain connects TRBV2 to TRBJ1-6; D remains unclear. This CDR3 contains 15 residues. The germline CDR1 and CDR2 sequences are SNHLY and FYNNEI. V shed 8 bases and J shed 6 bases, with 17 bases lying between them.

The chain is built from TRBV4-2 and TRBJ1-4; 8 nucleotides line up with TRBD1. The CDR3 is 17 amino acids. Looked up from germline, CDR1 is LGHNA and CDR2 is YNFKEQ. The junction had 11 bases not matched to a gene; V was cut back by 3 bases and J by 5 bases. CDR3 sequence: CASSQAPRTGINEKLFF. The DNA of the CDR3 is TGTGCCAGCAGCCAGGCCCCTAGGACAGGGATAAATGAAAAACTGTTTTTT.